Presented here are 16 T cell receptor beta chains from one specimen sequenced in a study of T cells in Graves' hyperthyroidism and ophthalmopathy. Template material for amplifying TCR beta CDR3 regions consisted of RNA transcripts. HTBI primers drove first-round RT-PCR of the TCR CDR3. TCRdb recomputed calls from the multiplex PCR reads with MiXCR, one row per CDR3 protein. The top ten clones hold about 9% of a sample with around 800,000 distinct CDR3 sequences, about 38% of them seen once. Specimen: blood. These receptors were obtained from a man aged 18 to 30 with Graves' hyperthyroidism.

The V gene is TRBV7-3, the J gene TRBJ2-2; TRBD2 matches 13 bases. V dropped 6 bases and J dropped 4; count of bases not matched to a gene: 8. This CDR3 region has 17 residues. CDR1 SGHTA and CDR2 FQGTGA come from the germline V gene. The CDR3: CASSSGTSGTTTGELFF. CDR3 nucleotides: TGTGCCAGCAGTTCCGGGACTAGCGGGACGACCACCGGGGAGCTGTTTTTT.

This clonotype was recorded many times. The chain joins TRBV7-8 to TRBJ1-5; weak D call: TRBD1 (5 bases). V was pared by 5 bases and J by 11 bases, with 16 bases between. Germline V gene data show CDR1 as SGHVS and CDR2 as FQNEAQ. The CDR3 loop spans 13 amino acids. CDR3 nucleotides: TGTGCCAGCAGCGCCTCACGGGGGACGTCCCAGCATTTT. Encoded protein: CASSASRGTSQHF.

The gene calls are TRBV5-4 and TRBJ2-6; D is possibly TRBD1 (6 bases). Germline V lookup: CDR1 SGHNT, CDR2 YYREEE (reference sequence). V lost 8 bases to trimming and J lost 4 bases, with 22 bases between them. CDR3 length: 17 residues. The CDR3 DNA reads TGTGCCAGGACGGGCCGAGGTCAGGGGCAAGGGGCCAACGTCCTGACTTTC. It specifies CARTGRGQGQGANVLTF. The complete variable domain, with remaining parts taken from reference TRBV5-4 and TRBJ2-6, reads ETGVTQSPTHLIKTRGQQVTLRCSSQSGHNTVSWYQQALGQGPQFIFQYYREEENGRGNFPPRFSGLQFPNYSSELNVNALELDDSALYLCARTGRGQGQGANVLTFGAGSRLTVL.

On this clonotype itself: A much larger clone is a single base away; this may be a read error. This chain uses TRBV12-3 or TRBV12-4 with TRBJ1-1; no reliable D call. The CDR3 is 14 amino acids. V was shortened by 6 bases and J by 0 bases, with 11 bases between the two germline ends. CDR3 region: CASRPTAMNTEAFF. The CDR3 DNA sequence: TGTGCCAGCAGACCGACGGCCATGAACACTGAAGCTTTCTTT.

The chain employs TRBV4-3 and TRBJ1-3; D is possibly TRBD1 (6 bases). CDR1 is LGHNA and CDR2 is YSLEER in the germline V gene. V was pared by 4 bases and J by 2 bases, with 12 bases between. The CDR3 contains 15 residues. The CDR3 coding sequence is TGCGCCAGCAGCCTAAGTGCAGGGGCTGGAAACACCATATATTTT. It is translated as CASSLSAGAGNTIYF.

Comments on this clonotype: One end of the junction fails to match germline, which may point to a read error. The chain recombines TRBV7-9 with TRBJ1-1, with no clear D. Germline values: CDR1 SEHNR, CDR2 FQNEAQ (reference sequence). The CDR3 contains 15 residues. As DNA, the CDR3 is TGCGCCAGCAGCCCCTCCCCCAGCGGGAACACTGAAGCTTTCTTT. Encoded protein: CASSPSPSGNTEAFF.

The CDR3 DNA reads as TGTGCCAGCAGTACAGGGGGCGTAACCCAGCCCCAGCATTTT. This gives the protein CASSTGGVTQPQHF. The chain has TRBV12-3 or TRBV12-4 and TRBJ1-5, with 9 bases that match TRBD1. The trim removed 5 bases at V and 7 bases at J, leaving 6 bases unmatched. This CDR3 is 14 amino acids long.

V usage is TRBV7-2 and J usage is TRBJ2-6; 8 nucleotides agree with TRBD1. The CDR3 runs to 16 residues. The germline V gene encodes CDR1 SGHTA and CDR2 FQGNSA. Germline trimming cut 6 bases from V and 0 bases from J; bases unmatched to any gene: 4. The CDR3 DNA reads TGTGCCAGCAGACAGGGGGTTTACTCTGGGGCCAACGTCCTGACTTTC. This encodes CASRQGVYSGANVLTF. The variable domain in full, completed from reference TRBV7-2 and TRBJ2-6, reads GAGVSQSPSNKVTEKGKDVELRCDPISGHTALYWYRQSLGQGLEFLIYFQGNSAPDKSGLPSDRFSAERTGGSVSTLTIQRTQQEDSAVYLCASRQGVYSGANVLTFGAGSRLTVL.

This clonotype was seen only a few times. The chain has TRBV4-3 and TRBJ1-1, with a tentative D call TRBD1 (5 bases). The CDR3 has 16 residues. V was trimmed by 0 bases and J by 6 bases, leaving 17 bases between them. Germline-derived CDR1 and CDR2 are LGHNA and YSLEER. In DNA, the CDR3 is TGCGCCAGCAGCCAAGATTCCCGAGGGGCGCGAGCTGAAGCTTTCTTT. Protein product: CASSQDSRGARAEAFF.

This clonotype was seen many times. The gene calls are TRBV6-6 and TRBJ1-6; possibly TRBD1 for D (5 bases). V was trimmed by 6 bases and J by 10 bases, leaving 13 bases between them. CDR1 is MNHNY, CDR2 SVGAGI, per germline (reference sequence). This CDR3 has 13 residues. DNA of the CDR3: TGTGCCAGCAGCCTGTGGGGCAAGTCACCCCTCCACTTT. Encoded protein: CASSLWGKSPLHF.

The V gene is TRBV19, the J gene TRBJ2-6, with D perhaps TRBD1 (6 bases). V lost 5 bases and J lost 0, with 17 bases in between. This CDR3 has 18 residues. Germline-derived CDR1 and CDR2 are LNHDA and SQIVND (reference sequence). CDR3 in amino acids: CASSPDPGVDSGANVLTF. The CDR3 nucleotides are TGTGCCAGTAGTCCAGACCCAGGGGTTGACTCTGGGGCCAACGTCCTGACTTTC.

In this sample, this clonotype turned up a few times. The chain combines TRBV19 with TRBJ1-5, with D perhaps matching TRBD1 (6 bases). Germline CDR1 is LNHDA and CDR2 is SQIVND (reference sequence). CDR3 size: 15 residues. Deletions cut 7 bases from V and 6 bases from J, with 19 bases between. The CDR3 DNA follows: TGTGCCAGTACTGGTATGTCAGGGGACGGTCAGCCCCAGCATTTT. Translating it yields CASTGMSGDGQPQHF. Variable domain in full (rest from reference TRBV19 and TRBJ1-5): DGGITQSPKYLFRKEGQNVTLSCEQNLNHDAMYWYRQDPGQGLRLIYYSQIVNDFQKGDIAEGYSVSREKKESFPLTVTSAQKNPTAFYLCASTGMSGDGQPQHFGDGTRLSIL.

This clonotype was counted between two and nine times. The gene calls are TRBV19 and TRBJ1-5; D may be TRBD1 (5 bases). The germline V gene encodes CDR1 LNHDA and CDR2 SQIVND (reference sequence). Trimming left V 1 base short and J 7 bases short, with 14 bases between. There are 15 residues in the CDR3. Here the CDR3 reads CASSIVGRVGQPQHF. In DNA form, the CDR3 reads TGTGCCAGTAGTATAGTGGGCAGGGTAGGGCAGCCCCAGCATTTT.

The chain links TRBV7-8 to TRBJ2-2; D is uncertain. CDR3 length: 14 amino acids. Per the germline V gene, CDR1 is SGHVS and CDR2 is FQNEAQ. The V gene lost 5 bases and the J gene lost 3 bases, with 10 bases spanning the gap. The CDR3 is CASSSMGHTGELFF. The CDR3 DNA reads TGTGCCAGCAGCAGCATGGGCCACACCGGGGAGCTGTTTTTT.

This clonotype was detected only a few times. This chain links TRBV2 with TRBJ1-1, with D tentatively TRBD1 (5 bases). This CDR3 region has 12 residues. With 8 bases removed from V and 3 bases from J, the gap between germline ends came to 10 bases. Germline CDR1 SNHLY, CDR2 FYNNEI. The CDR3 region has the DNA TGTGCCAGCCACAAGACAGACACTGAAGCTTTCTTT. This encodes CASHKTDTEAFF.

This clonotype showed up just once. This chain joins TRBV10-3 and TRBJ1-5; TRBD1 matches 10 bases. Germline values: CDR1 ENHRY, CDR2 SYGVKD. The CDR3 spans 15 residues. Trimming removed 10 bases from V and 0 bases from J; junction bases left unmatched: 6. CDR3 sequence (DNA): TGTGCCAACCGGGACAGGGGTCTTAGCAATCAGCCCCAGCATTTT. Translation gives CANRDRGLSNQPQHF.